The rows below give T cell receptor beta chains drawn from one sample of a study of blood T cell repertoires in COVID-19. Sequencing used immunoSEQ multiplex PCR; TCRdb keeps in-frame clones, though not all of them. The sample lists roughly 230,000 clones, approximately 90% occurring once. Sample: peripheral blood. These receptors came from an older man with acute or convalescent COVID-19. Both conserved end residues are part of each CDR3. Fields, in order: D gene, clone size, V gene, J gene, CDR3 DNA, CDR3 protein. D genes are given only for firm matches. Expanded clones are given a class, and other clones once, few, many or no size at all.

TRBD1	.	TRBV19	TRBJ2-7	TGTGCCAGTAGTACCCTTGGACAGGAACTCTCCTACGAGCAGTACTTC	CASSTLGQELSYEQYF
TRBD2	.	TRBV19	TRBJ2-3	TGTGCCAGTAGTATAGTAGCGGGAGGTAGGGATACGCAGTATTTT	CASSIVAGGRDTQYF
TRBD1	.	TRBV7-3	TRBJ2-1	TGTGCCAGCAGCTTAGGGACAGGGTTAGAGCATGAGCAGTTCTTC	CASSLGTGLEHEQFF
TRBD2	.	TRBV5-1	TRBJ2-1	TGCGCCAGCAGCTTAACTAGCGACAATGAGCAGTTCTTC	CASSLTSDNEQFF
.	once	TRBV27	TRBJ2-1	TGTGCCAGCAGTCTAGAAGCGAGGGCTATGTCGAATGAGCAGTTCTTC	CASSLEARAMSNEQFF
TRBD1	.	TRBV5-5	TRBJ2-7	TGTGCCAGCAGCTTGGGGTCGGCGGGACAGGGCTACGAGCAGTACTTC	CASSLGSAGQGYEQYF
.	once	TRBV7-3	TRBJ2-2	TGTGCCAGCAGCTTAAATCCCCACCTAGGGGCGAACACCGGGGAGCTGTTTTTT	CASSLNPHLGANTGELFF
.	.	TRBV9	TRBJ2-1	TGTGCCAGCAGCGCAGGACAGTCCGGTTTCAATGAGCAGTTCTTC	CASSAGQSGFNEQFF
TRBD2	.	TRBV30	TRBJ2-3	TGTGCCTGGAGTCTAGCGGGAGGGCAAGATACGCAGTATTTT	CAWSLAGGQDTQYF
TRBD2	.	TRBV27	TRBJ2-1	TGTGCCAGCAGTCCTCGGACTAGCGGGAGCGCTAGCTACAATGAGCAGTTCTTC	CASSPRTSGSASYNEQFF
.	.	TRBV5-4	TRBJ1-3	TGTGCCAGCAGCTTGGACAGCGGCTCTGGAAACACCATATATTTT	CASSLDSGSGNTIYF
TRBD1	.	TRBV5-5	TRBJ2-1	TGTGCCAGCAGCTTTGTGACAGGGGACAATGAGCAGTTCTTC	CASSFVTGDNEQFF
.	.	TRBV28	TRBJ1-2	TGTGCCAGCAGGACCCTAGACGGCAACTATGGCTACACCTTC	CASRTLDGNYGYTF
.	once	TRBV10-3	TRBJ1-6	TGTGCCATCAGTGTGACAGTGGAGAATTCACCCCTCCACTTT	CAISVTVENSPLHF
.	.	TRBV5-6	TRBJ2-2	TGTGCCAGCAGCTTGGGCAGGGTTCCCACCGGGGAGCTGTTTTTT	CASSLGRVPTGELFF
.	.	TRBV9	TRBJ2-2	TGTGCCAGCAGCCCTTCGGGCGGGACGAACACCGGGGAGCTGTTTTTT	CASSPSGGTNTGELFF
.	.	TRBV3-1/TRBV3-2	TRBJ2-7	TGTGCCAGCAGCCAAGATGGCGGGGTAGCTCAATTC	CASSQDGGVAQF
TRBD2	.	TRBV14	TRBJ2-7	TGTGCCAGCAGTGAGGGAGGGCCCTCCGAGCAGTACTTC	CASSEGGPSEQYF
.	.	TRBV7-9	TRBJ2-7	TGTGCCAGCACCAAAGCGGGCAGGCCTCGCTACGAGCAGTACTTC	CASTKAGRPRYEQYF
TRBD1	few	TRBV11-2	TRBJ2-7	TGTGCCAGCAGCTTAGTTTGGGGCGGGGAGTGGACAGGGCGCGAGCAGTACTTC	CASSLVWGGEWTGREQYF
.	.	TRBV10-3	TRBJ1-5	TGTGCCATCAGTGAGTCAACGGAGCCCCAGCATTTT	CAISESTEPQHF
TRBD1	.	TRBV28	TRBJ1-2	TGTGCCAGCAGTCAGCCGACAGGGGCGAATTATGGCTACACCTTC	CASSQPTGANYGYTF
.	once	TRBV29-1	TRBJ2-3	TGCAGCGTTATCGATCCCTTATCAGGGGCGGATACAGATACGCAGTATTTT	CSVIDPLSGADTDTQYF
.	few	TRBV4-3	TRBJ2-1	TGCGCCAGCAGCCAAGAGGGCGGGCGCTTCAATGAGCAGTTCTTC	CASSQEGGRFNEQFF
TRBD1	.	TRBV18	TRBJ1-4	TGTGCCAGCTCACCTGCAACTCCGGGACAGGGAGGAAAACTGTTTTTT	CASSPATPGQGGKLFF
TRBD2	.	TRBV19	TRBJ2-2	TGTGCCACCCTGGTACGACTAGCGGGAAAAAACACCGGGGAGCTGTTTTTT	CATLVRLAGKNTGELFF
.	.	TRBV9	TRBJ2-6	TGTGCCAGCAGCGCTCAAGCGGGACACCCCTCTGGGGCCAACGTCCTGACTTTC	CASSAQAGHPSGANVLTF
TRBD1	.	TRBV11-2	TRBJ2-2	TGTGCCAGCAGCCCCTGGACAGGTTTTATCGGGGAGCTGTTTTTT	CASSPWTGFIGELFF
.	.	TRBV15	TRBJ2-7	TGTGCCACCAGCAGAGTGGTGCGGGGGCTTGGCGAGCAGTACTTC	CATSRVVRGLGEQYF